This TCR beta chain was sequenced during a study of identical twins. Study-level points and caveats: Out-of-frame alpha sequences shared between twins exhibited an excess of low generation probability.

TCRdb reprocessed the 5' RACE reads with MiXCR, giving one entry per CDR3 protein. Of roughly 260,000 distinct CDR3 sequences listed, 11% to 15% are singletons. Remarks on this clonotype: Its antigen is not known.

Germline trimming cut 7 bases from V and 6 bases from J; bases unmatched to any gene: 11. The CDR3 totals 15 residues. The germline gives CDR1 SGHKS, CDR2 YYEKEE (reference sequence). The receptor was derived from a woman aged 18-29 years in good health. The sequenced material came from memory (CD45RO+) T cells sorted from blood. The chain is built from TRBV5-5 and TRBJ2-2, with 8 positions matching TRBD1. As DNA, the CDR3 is TGTGCCAGCGGTTGGCAGGGGGCGCGAGCCGGGGAGCTGTTTTTT. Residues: CASGWQGARAGELFF.